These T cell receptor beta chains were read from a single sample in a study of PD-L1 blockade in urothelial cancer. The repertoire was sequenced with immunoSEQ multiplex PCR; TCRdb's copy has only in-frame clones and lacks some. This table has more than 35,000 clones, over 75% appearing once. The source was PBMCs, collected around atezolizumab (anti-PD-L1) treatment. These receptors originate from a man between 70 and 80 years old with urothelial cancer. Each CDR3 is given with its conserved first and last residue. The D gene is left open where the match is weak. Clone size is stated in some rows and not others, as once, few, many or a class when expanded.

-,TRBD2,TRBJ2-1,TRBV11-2,CASSLVASSGRNEQFF,TGTGCCAGCAGCTTAGTGGCGTCTAGCGGGAGAAATGAGCAGTTCTTC
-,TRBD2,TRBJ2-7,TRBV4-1,CASSQDLAGGPVEQYF,TGCGCCAGCAGCCAAGACTTAGCGGGAGGGCCGGTTGAGCAGTACTTC
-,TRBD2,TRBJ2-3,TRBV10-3,CAISEGLAGPTDTQYF,TGTGCCATCAGTGAAGGACTAGCGGGCCCCACAGATACGCAGTATTTT
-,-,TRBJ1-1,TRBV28,CASSVDPRTPLNTEAFF,TGTGCCAGCAGTGTGGATCCAAGGACACCTTTGAACACTGAAGCTTTCTTT
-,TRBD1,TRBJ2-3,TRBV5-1,CASSLESTPGTGYADTQYF,TGCGCCAGCAGCTTGGAGTCTACGCCCGGGACAGGTTACGCAGATACGCAGTATTTT
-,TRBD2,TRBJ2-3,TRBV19,CASSPVAGTSDTQYF,TGTGCCAGTAGTCCGGTAGCGGGGACCTCAGATACGCAGTATTTT
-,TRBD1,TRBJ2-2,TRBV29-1,CSVRQGIPGELFF,TGCAGCGTTCGACAGGGTATCCCCGGGGAGCTGTTTTTT
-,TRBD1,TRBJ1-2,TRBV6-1,CASSEVEGGRNYGYTF,TGTGCCAGCAGTGAAGTTGAAGGGGGCCGGAACTATGGCTACACCTTC
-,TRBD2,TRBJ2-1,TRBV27,CASSLTTSHYNEQFF,TGTGCCAGCAGTTTAACGACTAGCCACTACAATGAGCAGTTCTTC
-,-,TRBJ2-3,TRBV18,CASSSLRSSTDTQYF,TGTGCCAGCTCATCGCTCCGGAGTAGTACAGATACGCAGTATTTT
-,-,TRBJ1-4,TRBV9,CASSVGQGSEKLFF,TGTGCCAGCAGCGTAGGCCAGGGAAGTGAAAAACTGTTTTTT
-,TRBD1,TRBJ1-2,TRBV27,CASSSRAGQGAYGYTF,TGTGCCAGCAGTTCCCGGGCCGGACAGGGGGCGTATGGCTACACCTTC
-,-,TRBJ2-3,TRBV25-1,CASSWGPAGRTDTQYF,TGTGCCAGCAGTTGGGGGCCCGCGGGCCGCACAGATACGCAGTATTTT
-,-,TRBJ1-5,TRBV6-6,CASQVENQPQHF,TGTGCCAGCCAAGTAGAAAATCAGCCCCAGCATTTT
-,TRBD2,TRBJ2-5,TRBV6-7,CASSTGTSGDQETQYF,TGTGCCAGCAGCACTGGGACTAGCGGGGACCAAGAGACCCAGTACTTC
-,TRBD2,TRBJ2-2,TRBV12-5,CASGLYSGRAGELFF,TGTGCTAGTGGTTTGTATAGCGGGAGAGCCGGGGAGCTGTTTTTT
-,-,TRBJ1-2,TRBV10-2,CASSDGGNYGYTF,TGCGCCAGCAGTGATGGCGGCAACTATGGCTACACCTTC
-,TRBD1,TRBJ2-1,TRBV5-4,CASSLQGGNEQFF,TGTGCCAGCAGCTTACAGGGGGGCAATGAGCAGTTCTTC
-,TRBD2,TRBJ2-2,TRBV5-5,CASSSGGRQATGELFF,TGTGCCAGCAGCTCGGGAGGGCGACAGGCCACCGGGGAGCTGTTTTTT
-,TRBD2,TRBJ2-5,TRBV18,CASSPSARGGAETQYF,TGTGCCAGCTCACCCTCGGCTCGGGGGGGCGCGGAGACCCAGTACTTC
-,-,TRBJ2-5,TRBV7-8,CASSLGAGGIVTQYF,TGTGCCAGCAGCTTAGGGGCAGGGGGGATTGTTACCCAGTACTTC
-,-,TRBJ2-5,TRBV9,CASSVAAGFQETQYF,TGTGCCAGCAGCGTAGCGGCAGGGTTCCAAGAGACCCAGTACTTC
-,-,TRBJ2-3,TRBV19,CASSAPPEGPGGTDTQYF,TGTGCCAGTAGTGCCCCCCCTGAGGGGCCGGGGGGCACAGATACGCAGTATTTT
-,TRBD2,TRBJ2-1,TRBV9,CASSVHGTSDNEQFF,TGTGCCAGCAGCGTGCACGGGACTAGCGACAATGAGCAGTTCTTC
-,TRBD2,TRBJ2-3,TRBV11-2,CASGRGPTDTQYF,TGTGCTAGCGGGAGGGGTCCCACAGATACGCAGTATTTT
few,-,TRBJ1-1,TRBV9,CASSVSPQGLTSSEAFF,TGTGCCAGCAGCGTTTCCCCCCAGGGGTTAACGTCCTCTGAAGCTTTCTTT
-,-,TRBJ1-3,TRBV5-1,CASSLATGSGNTIYF,TGCGCCAGCAGCTTGGCTACAGGCTCTGGAAACACCATATATTTT
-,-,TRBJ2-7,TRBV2,CASSPLYEQYF,TGTGCCAGCAGTCCCCTCTACGAGCAGTACTTC
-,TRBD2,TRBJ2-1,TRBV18,CASSAMRREGQNEQFF,TGTGCCAGCTCAGCAATGAGACGGGAGGGCCAAAATGAGCAGTTCTTC
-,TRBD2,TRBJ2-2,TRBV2,CASSETTSGRASPGELFF,TGTGCCAGCAGTGAAACGACTAGCGGGAGGGCCTCCCCCGGGGAGCTGTTTTTT
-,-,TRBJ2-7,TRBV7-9,CASSLEVWAGDEQYF,TGTGCCAGCAGCTTAGAGGTTTGGGCAGGGGACGAGCAGTACTTC
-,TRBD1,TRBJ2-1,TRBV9,CASSVGGQGARRSYNEQFF,TGTGCCAGCAGCGTAGGGGGACAGGGGGCGAGGAGGTCCTACAATGAGCAGTTCTTC
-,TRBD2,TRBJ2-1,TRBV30,CAWDTSGRGDEQFF,TGTGCCTGGGACACTAGCGGGAGGGGGGATGAGCAGTTCTTC
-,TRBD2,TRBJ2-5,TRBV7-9,CASSLRFAGAVTETQYF,TGTGCCAGCAGCTTAAGGTTTGCGGGAGCGGTCACGGAGACCCAGTACTTC
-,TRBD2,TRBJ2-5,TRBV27,CASSLRAGWGVETQYF,TGTGCCAGCAGTTTACGAGCGGGGTGGGGGGTAGAGACCCAGTACTTC
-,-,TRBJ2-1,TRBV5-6,CASSLDSSSYNEQFF,TGTGCCAGCAGCTTAGACTCCAGCTCCTACAATGAGCAGTTCTTC
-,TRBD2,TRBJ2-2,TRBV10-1,CASSEGTSGTPLGELFF,TGCGCCAGCAGTGAGGGGACTAGCGGGACCCCCCTCGGGGAGCTGTTTTTT
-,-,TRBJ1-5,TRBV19,CASSVPDRGGPAQHF,TGTGCCAGTAGTGTACCCGACAGAGGGGGTCCGGCCCAGCATTTT
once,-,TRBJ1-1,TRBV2,CASILNTEAFF,TGTGCCAGTATTTTGAACACTGAAGCTTTCTTT
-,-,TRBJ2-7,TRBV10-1,CASSEGLPFSSYEQYF,TGCGCCAGCAGTGAGGGACTACCCTTCAGCTCCTACGAGCAGTACTTC
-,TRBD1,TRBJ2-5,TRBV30,CAWSRLGQGERKTQYF,TGTGCCTGGAGTCGTTTAGGACAGGGAGAGCGAAAGACCCAGTACTTC
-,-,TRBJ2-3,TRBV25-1,CASRQGGAPDTQYF,TGTGCCAGCAGACAAGGGGGGGCCCCAGATACGCAGTATTTT
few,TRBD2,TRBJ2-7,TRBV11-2,CASSLGLAGGLAEQYF,TGTGCCAGCAGCTTAGGGCTAGCGGGAGGGCTGGCCGAGCAGTACTTC
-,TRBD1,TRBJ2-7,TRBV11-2,CASSPGTGPYEQYF,TGTGCCAGCAGCCCCGGGACAGGCCCCTACGAGCAGTACTTC
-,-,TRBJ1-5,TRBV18,CASSPGQVLNQPQHF,TGTGCCAGCTCACCCGGCCAGGTCCTCAATCAGCCCCAGCATTTT
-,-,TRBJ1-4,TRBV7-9,CASSSTMGYEKLFF,TGTGCCAGCAGCTCAACTATGGGTTATGAAAAACTGTTTTTT
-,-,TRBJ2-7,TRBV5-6,CASSLGSTGYEQYF,TGTGCCAGCAGCTTGGGTAGCACCGGTTACGAGCAGTACTTC
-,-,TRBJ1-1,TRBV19,CASSQGVANTEAFF,TGTGCCAGTAGTCAGGGTGTGGCGAACACTGAAGCTTTCTTT
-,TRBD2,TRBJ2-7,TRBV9,CASSVTREAREQYF,TGTGCCAGCAGCGTTACCCGGGAGGCCAGGGAGCAGTACTTC